The clone carrying this T cell receptor beta chain has a handful of counts. Antigen: not known. After roughly eleven days in culture, the CD4+ T cells were isolated. Either the mRNA-1273 or the BNT162b2 vaccine was given to participants as two doses. The data are from a study of vaccination effects on CD4 cells after COVID-19. The study, taken as a whole, reports: The study got few convalescent patients and did not collect any early post-infection timepoints.

V was clipped by 6 bases and J by 0 bases, with 11 bases between them. The V gene's germline CDR1 is SNHLY and CDR2 FYNNEI. The CDR3 is 15 amino acids. TCRdb's copy holds only in-frame clones and misses some; the assay was immunoSEQ multiplex PCR. The profile shows approximately 61,000 clones, 78% of them singletons. This clonotype was sampled from a human donor who received a COVID-19 vaccine. The input for sequencing was CD4+ T cells from PBMCs cultured without peptide, taken after COVID-19 vaccination. The chain has TRBV2 and TRBJ2-2, with a possible D match to TRBD2 (6 bases). As DNA, the CDR3 is TGTGCCAGCAGCCGGCTAGCGCCGAACACCGGGGAGCTGTTTTTT. Encoded protein: CASSRLAPNTGELFF.